This T cell receptor beta chain came from a study of shared clonotypes between healthy human individuals. Every donor, a Caucasian adult, lived in Nashville, Tennessee. The study's findings and limits: Relative to their counterparts shared across all four donors, non-shared clonotypes exhibited diminished generation probabilities.

A word on this clone: The antigen is unknown.

Genomic DNA of each subset was evenly split across several immunoSEQ plates. The assay was immunoSEQ multiplex PCR, and TCRdb's table has in-frame clones only and misses some. The table has millions of clones, just over 90% seen once. CDR3 size: 13 residues. The germline gives CDR1 SEHNR, CDR2 FQNEAQ (reference sequence). Trimming took off 5 bases at V and 6 bases at J, with 11 bases between the two ends. The specimen sequenced was naive CD4+ T cells sorted from blood. Indicated subset: CD45RA+ positively selected. The chain combines TRBV7-9 with TRBJ2-1; unclear D gene. The TCR originated in a young man in good health. The CDR3 sequence: CASSATGFNEQFF. The CDR3 coding sequence is TGTGCCAGCAGCGCGACGGGTTTCAATGAGCAGTTCTTC.